These T cell receptor beta chains were read from a single sample in a study of blood T cell repertoires in COVID-19. Libraries were prepared by immunoSEQ multiplex PCR; TCRdb keeps only in-frame clonotypes and omits some of them. The table shows more than 85,000 clones, with roughly four fifths occurring only once. Sequencing was done on a sample of peripheral blood. These TCRs come from a woman aged 70-85 years with acute or convalescent COVID-19. The CDR3 runs from the conserved cysteine through the conserved F or W. The D gene is left open where the match is weak. Where a row states a size, it is once, few, many or the class of an expanded clone; other rows omit it.

J: TRBJ2-5
size: -
D: -
V: TRBV12-1
CDR3: CASSFLAGEGIQETQYF
DNA: TGTGCCAGCAGCTTTCTAGCGGGAGAAGGTATCCAAGAGACCCAGTACTTC

J: TRBJ2-7
size: -
D: -
V: TRBV14
CDR3: CASSPTSRYEQYF
DNA: TGTGCCAGCAGCCCGACTTCTCGTTACGAGCAGTACTTC

J: TRBJ2-7
size: once
D: TRBD1
V: TRBV3-1/TRBV3-2
CDR3: CASSPDRAREQYF
DNA: TGTGCCAGCAGCCCGGACAGGGCCCGCGAGCAGTACTTC

J: TRBJ2-1
size: -
D: TRBD1
V: TRBV10-3
CDR3: CAISDGTGGQNEQFF
DNA: TGTGCCATCAGTGATGGGACAGGGGGCCAGAATGAGCAGTTCTTC

J: TRBJ2-1
size: few
D: -
V: TRBV4-3
CDR3: CASSSWGEKAYNEQFF
DNA: TGCGCCAGCAGCTCCTGGGGGGAGAAGGCTTACAATGAGCAGTTCTTC

J: TRBJ1-5
size: -
D: -
V: TRBV7-2
CDR3: CASSLGPGQPNQPQHF
DNA: TGTGCCAGCAGCTTAGGACCCGGACAGCCCAATCAGCCCCAGCATTTT

J: TRBJ2-7
size: -
D: -
V: TRBV4-1
CDR3: CASSQERQGSGGRPYEQHF
DNA: TGCGCCAGCAGCCAAGAACGGCAGGGGAGTGGCGGGAGACCCTACGAGCAGCACTTC

J: TRBJ1-2
size: -
D: -
V: TRBV12-3/TRBV12-4
CDR3: CASSFGQPSGYTF
DNA: TGTGCCAGCAGTTTTGGACAGCCCTCTGGCTACACCTTC

J: TRBJ2-7
size: once
D: -
V: TRBV2
CDR3: CASQGRGQAYEQYF
DNA: TGTGCCAGCCAGGGGAGGGGACAAGCCTACGAGCAGTACTTC

J: TRBJ1-4
size: -
D: -
V: TRBV5-1
CDR3: CASSLERTGEKLFF
DNA: TGCGCCAGCAGCTTGGAACGGACGGGGGAAAAACTGTTTTTT

J: TRBJ2-5
size: -
D: -
V: TRBV3-1/TRBV3-2
CDR3: CASSQGPGVRETQYF
DNA: TGTGCCAGCAGCCAAGGACCCGGGGTCCGGGAGACCCAGTACTTC

J: TRBJ2-5
size: -
D: -
V: TRBV5-6
CDR3: CASRIMRIQETQYF
DNA: TGTGCCAGCCGAATTATGCGGATCCAAGAGACCCAGTACTTC

J: TRBJ1-4
size: -
D: -
V: TRBV30
CDR3: CAWSLREKLFF
DNA: TGTGCCTGGAGTCTCCGTGAAAAACTGTTTTTT

J: TRBJ1-4
size: once
D: -
V: TRBV7-8
CDR3: CASSFHPDRPTNEKLFF
DNA: TGTGCCAGCAGCTTTCATCCAGACAGACCAACTAATGAAAAACTGTTTTTT

J: TRBJ2-7
size: -
D: TRBD1
V: TRBV4-1
CDR3: CASGRDRGNYEQYF
DNA: TGCGCCAGCGGACGGGACAGGGGCAACTACGAGCAGTACTTC

J: TRBJ1-1
size: -
D: -
V: TRBV20-1
CDR3: CSAYMNTEAFF
DNA: TGCAGTGCTTACATGAACACTGAAGCTTTCTTT

J: TRBJ2-1
size: -
D: TRBD2
V: TRBV4-3
CDR3: CASSQDLGRGGFYNEQFF
DNA: TGCGCCAGCAGCCAAGATTTGGGGCGGGGGGGGTTTTACAATGAGCAGTTCTTC

J: TRBJ1-1
size: -
D: TRBD1
V: TRBV3-1/TRBV3-2
CDR3: CASSWAGGPEAFF
DNA: TGTGCCAGCAGCTGGGCAGGGGGCCCTGAAGCTTTCTTT

J: TRBJ1-2
size: -
D: -
V: TRBV12-3/TRBV12-4
CDR3: CASSLRQNYGYTF
DNA: TGTGCCAGCAGTTTAAGACAGAACTATGGCTACACCTTC

J: TRBJ2-2
size: once
D: TRBD2
V: TRBV23-1
CDR3: CASPRGGLNANTGELFF
DNA: TGCGCCAGCCCCCGGGGGGGGCTTAACGCGAACACCGGGGAGCTGTTTTTT

J: TRBJ1-2
size: once
D: -
V: TRBV19
CDR3: CASSIAPFYGYTF
DNA: TGTGCCAGTAGTATAGCCCCCTTCTATGGCTACACCTTC

J: TRBJ1-4
size: -
D: TRBD1
V: TRBV7-2
CDR3: CASSRGQDGEKLFF
DNA: TGTGCCAGCAGCCGCGGACAGGATGGTGAAAAACTGTTTTTT

J: TRBJ1-1
size: -
D: TRBD1
V: TRBV6-5
CDR3: CGVQRTGASEAFF
DNA: TGTGGCGTGCAGAGGACAGGGGCATCTGAAGCTTTCTTT

J: TRBJ2-1
size: few
D: TRBD2
V: TRBV14
CDR3: CASSVLSGGTAYNEQFF
DNA: TGTGCCAGCAGCGTGCTTAGCGGGGGGACCGCATACAATGAGCAGTTCTTC

J: TRBJ1-1
size: few
D: -
V: TRBV4-3
CDR3: CASSRGQLNTEAFF
DNA: TGCGCCAGCAGCCGCGGACAGTTGAACACTGAAGCTTTCTTT

J: TRBJ2-5
size: -
D: -
V: TRBV10-1
CDR3: CASSESGQQQETQYF
DNA: TGCGCCAGCAGTGAGTCTGGACAGCAACAAGAGACCCAGTACTTC

J: TRBJ2-7
size: -
D: -
V: TRBV6-5
CDR3: CASSYRVGVWSEQYF
DNA: TGTGCCAGCAGTTACAGAGTCGGGGTTTGGAGCGAGCAGTACTTC

J: TRBJ1-2
size: -
D: -
V: TRBV19
CDR3: CASSTLGREEYGYTF
DNA: TGTGCCAGTAGTACCCTGGGACGGGAGGAGTATGGCTACACCTTC

J: TRBJ2-5
size: -
D: -
V: TRBV7-2
CDR3: CASSLGGGTKETQYF
DNA: TGTGCCAGCAGCTTAGGGGGGGGGACAAAAGAGACCCAGTACTTC

J: TRBJ1-4
size: -
D: TRBD1
V: TRBV2
CDR3: CASRAGTGNPGEKLFF
DNA: TGTGCCAGCAGAGCCGGGACAGGGAATCCAGGGGAAAAACTGTTTTTT

J: TRBJ1-1
size: -
D: -
V: TRBV21-1
CDR3: CASSGGQGMNTEAFF
DNA: TGTGCCAGCAGCGGGGGACAGGGGATGAACACTGAAGCTTTCTTT

J: TRBJ2-7
size: -
D: TRBD1
V: TRBV7-8
CDR3: CASSLDRDRSSYEQYF
DNA: TGTGCCAGCAGCTTAGACCGGGACAGGAGCTCCTACGAGCAGTACTTC

J: TRBJ2-1
size: -
D: -
V: TRBV29-1
CDR3: CSAIGGASSYNEQFF
DNA: TGCAGCGCTATTGGGGGCGCAAGCTCCTACAATGAGCAGTTCTTC

J: TRBJ2-7
size: -
D: TRBD2
V: TRBV7-9
CDR3: CASSFEAGGSYEQYF
DNA: TGTGCCAGCAGCTTCGAAGCGGGAGGCTCCTACGAGCAGTACTTC

J: TRBJ1-2
size: -
D: -
V: TRBV14
CDR3: CASSVSRDTPSTF
DNA: TGTGCCAGCAGCGTCAGCCGGGACACCCCTAGCACCTTC

J: TRBJ2-7
size: -
D: -
V: TRBV11-3
CDR3: CASSLDSTANEQYF
DNA: TGTGCCAGCAGCTTAGATAGTACAGCAAACGAGCAGTACTTC

J: TRBJ1-2
size: few
D: TRBD1
V: TRBV30
CDR3: CAWSRGRGANYGYTF
DNA: TGTGCCTGGAGCAGGGGGCGCGGGGCTAACTATGGCTACACCTTC

J: TRBJ2-2
size: -
D: -
V: TRBV10-3
CDR3: CAIKAAGGPNGELFF
DNA: TGTGCCATCAAGGCCGCCGGGGGGCCGAACGGGGAGCTGTTTTTT

J: TRBJ2-1
size: -
D: -
V: TRBV19
CDR3: CASSRSAAYNEQFF
DNA: TGTGCCAGTAGCCGTAGCGCCGCCTACAATGAGCAGTTCTTC

J: TRBJ1-1
size: -
D: -
V: TRBV7-9
CDR3: CASSPQINTEAFF
DNA: TGTGCCAGCAGCCCACAGATAAACACTGAAGCTTTCTTT

J: TRBJ2-3
size: -
D: TRBD2
V: TRBV3-1/TRBV3-2
CDR3: CASSQDVPSGWADTQYF
DNA: TGTGCCAGCAGCCAAGATGTCCCTAGCGGGTGGGCAGATACGCAGTATTTT

J: TRBJ2-2
size: -
D: TRBD2
V: TRBV9
CDR3: CASSVGPIAGGLGELFF
DNA: TGTGCCAGCAGCGTAGGTCCTATAGCGGGAGGTTTGGGGGAGCTGTTTTTT

J: TRBJ2-4
size: -
D: TRBD1
V: TRBV18
CDR3: CASRGQGATSNIQYF
DNA: TGTGCCAGCAGGGGGCAGGGGGCTACCTCAAACATTCAGTACTTC

J: TRBJ1-3
size: -
D: -
V: TRBV9
CDR3: CASSVGGHSGNTIYF
DNA: TGTGCCAGCAGCGTGGGCGGACACTCTGGAAACACCATATATTTT

J: TRBJ1-5
size: -
D: TRBD1
V: TRBV6-2/TRBV6-3
CDR3: CASSYSTGEGNQPQHF
DNA: TGTGCCAGCAGTTACTCGACAGGGGAGGGCAATCAGCCCCAGCATTTT

J: TRBJ1-1
size: few
D: -
V: TRBV5-4
CDR3: CASSLQGMNTEAFF
DNA: TGTGCCAGCAGCTTGCAGGGGATGAACACTGAAGCTTTCTTT

J: TRBJ2-2
size: -
D: TRBD2
V: TRBV7-9
CDR3: CASRGLVSTGELFF
DNA: TGTGCCAGCCGGGGACTAGTAAGCACCGGGGAGCTGTTTTTT

J: TRBJ2-1
size: -
D: -
V: TRBV9
CDR3: CASSVGGYEGAGYNEQFF
DNA: TGTGCCAGCAGCGTAGGGGGTTATGAGGGAGCGGGCTACAATGAGCAGTTCTTC

J: TRBJ2-5
size: -
D: TRBD2
V: TRBV19
CDR3: CASSIGTSGSETQYF
DNA: TGTGCCAGTAGTATAGGTACTAGCGGGAGTGAGACCCAGTACTTC

J: TRBJ1-4
size: -
D: -
V: TRBV19
CDR3: CASSARQNEKLFF
DNA: TGTGCCAGTAGTGCCAGGCAGAATGAAAAACTGTTTTTT